The rows below give T cell receptor beta chains drawn from one sample of a study of blood T cells in healthy people across ages. One entry per CDR3 protein, called by TCRdb with MiXCR from the 5' RACE reads. In the table there are about 620,000 distinct CDR3 sequences, under 65% of which are singletons. Sequenced material: blood. The receptors originated from an elderly woman in good health. The CDR3 runs from the conserved cysteine through the conserved F or W. The order of the fields is V gene, J gene, D gene, clone size, CDR3 DNA, CDR3 protein. A D gene is named only where the DNA matches it firmly. Size is omitted from some rows. Given values are once, few, many or a class for expanded clones.

>TRBV5-1|TRBJ1-1|TRBD1|.
TGCGCCAGCAGCTTGGACAGGGGGCCTGCCCAAGCTTTCTTT
CASSLDRGPAQAFF
>TRBV6-6|TRBJ1-2|.|few
TGTGCCAGCTGTCCTCGCCCAGCTTACTATGGCTACACCTTC
CASCPRPAYYGYTF
>TRBV7-8|TRBJ1-1|TRBD1|few
TGTGCCAGCAGCTTAGTAGGGGGGACAGGGCGGACTGAAGCTTTCTTT
CASSLVGGTGRTEAFF
>TRBV7-2|TRBJ2-3|.|many
TGTGCCAGCAGCTTCGCCAAATCAGATACGCAGTATTTT
CASSFAKSDTQYF
>TRBV20-1|TRBJ2-6|TRBD2|.
TGCAGTGCGAGAGGCTTCCGCGGGGGTGGGGCCAACGTCCTGACTTTC
CSARGFRGGGANVLTF
>TRBV29-1|TRBJ2-3|.|.
TGCAGCGTCCTCAGGGACCTACCCACAGATACGCAGTATTTT
CSVLRDLPTDTQYF
>TRBV5-6|TRBJ2-7|.|many
TGTGCCAGCAGCTTAACTACCTACGAGCAGTACTTC
CASSLTTYEQYF
>TRBV25-1|TRBJ1-6|TRBD1|many
TGTGCCAGCAGTGATGAAGGGGGCAATAATTCACCCCTCCACTTT
CASSDEGGNNSPLHF
>TRBV4-3|TRBJ1-2|.|.
TGCGCCAGCAGCCAAGACCTGGCGGAGATCTATGGCTACACCTTC
CASSQDLAEIYGYTF
>TRBV20-1|TRBJ2-5|.|few
TGCAGTGCTAGAGATCCGGAATTGAATAAGCGGTACTTC
CSARDPELNKRYF
>TRBV27|TRBJ1-1|.|.
TGTGCCAGCATGGGTCAGGGTGGTTGGAACACTGAAGCTTTCTTT
CASMGQGGWNTEAFF
>TRBV20-1|TRBJ2-5|.|few
TGCAGTGCTAGAGGAGTGGGGTCAGGGGCACAAGAGACCCAGTACTTC
CSARGVGSGAQETQYF
>TRBV24-1|TRBJ2-1|TRBD2|many
TGTGCCACCAGTGATTTGCGGGAGGGCCAGTTCTTC
CATSDLREGQFF
>TRBV20-1|TRBJ2-4|TRBD2|.
TGCAGTGCTATAGATCGAAGCGGGGGGGCAAACATTCAGTACTTC
CSAIDRSGGANIQYF
>TRBV12-3/TRBV12-4|TRBJ1-2|.|many
TGTGCCAGCAGTGGAGGCTTCGCCGGCTACACCTTC
CASSGGFAGYTF
>TRBV28|TRBJ2-7|.|.
TGTGCCAGCCTGGCTAGCACCTACAATGAGCAGTACTTC
CASLASTYNEQYF
>TRBV7-9|TRBJ2-7|.|many
TGTGCCAGCAGTTTTTTCACAGGGACTGACGAGCAGTACTTC
CASSFFTGTDEQYF
>TRBV29-1|TRBJ2-3|.|many
TGCAGCGTTACCAGCGGAACAGATACGCAGTATTTT
CSVTSGTDTQYF
>TRBV3-1|TRBJ2-7|.|.
TGTGCCAGCAGCCAGGTAGACGAGGGCAATGAGCAGTACTTC
CASSQVDEGNEQYF
>TRBV24-1|TRBJ1-4|.|many
TGTGCCACCAGTGACCCCGGGACGGGAAATGAAAAACTGTTTTTT
CATSDPGTGNEKLFF
>TRBV5-1|TRBJ2-1|TRBD2|once
TGCGCCAGCAGCACGACCACTAGCGTCCACAATGAGCAGTTCTTC
CASSTTTSVHNEQFF
>TRBV27|TRBJ1-2|.|.
TGTGCCAGCAGTCCCCCAGGGGAAGGCTACACCTTC
CASSPPGEGYTF